This T cell receptor beta chain was obtained from a study of PD-1 blockade in classical Hodgkin lymphoma. On the study more broadly: Once every 2 weeks, patients received intravenous nivolumab at 3 mg/kg. Study-wide results and limits: In newly diagnosed patients, baseline TCR diversity was reportedly below that of healthy donors. By C4D1, diversity of CD4+ TCRs had risen significantly, whereas that of CD8+ TCRs had not.

Looked up from germline, CDR1 is SGHRS and CDR2 is YFSETQ. V lost 4 bases and J lost 4, with 20 bases in between. CDR3 length: 16 residues. Stated time point: cycle 4 day 1 (C4D1), after more than five weeks of nivolumab. Patients all relapsed after autologous stem cell transplantation, and there was variation in brentuximab vedotin exposure. Best responses fell into complete response, partial response or progressive disease. As for this clone: Its antigen is not identified.

Clones were sequenced by immunoSEQ multiplex PCR, and TCRdb holds only the in-frame ones, with some missing. The table includes more than 7,500 clones, about 87% detected once. This sample comprised peripheral blood mononuclear cells (PBMCs), obtained before the fourth cycle of nivolumab. The chain employs TRBV5-1 and TRBJ1-1; no reliable D call. This TCR derives from a human donor with classical Hodgkin lymphoma. The CDR3 nucleotides read TGCGCCAGCAGCACCCTGCCAGGTTCACCCCCCACTGAAGCTTTCTTT. Translating it yields CASSTLPGSPPTEAFF.